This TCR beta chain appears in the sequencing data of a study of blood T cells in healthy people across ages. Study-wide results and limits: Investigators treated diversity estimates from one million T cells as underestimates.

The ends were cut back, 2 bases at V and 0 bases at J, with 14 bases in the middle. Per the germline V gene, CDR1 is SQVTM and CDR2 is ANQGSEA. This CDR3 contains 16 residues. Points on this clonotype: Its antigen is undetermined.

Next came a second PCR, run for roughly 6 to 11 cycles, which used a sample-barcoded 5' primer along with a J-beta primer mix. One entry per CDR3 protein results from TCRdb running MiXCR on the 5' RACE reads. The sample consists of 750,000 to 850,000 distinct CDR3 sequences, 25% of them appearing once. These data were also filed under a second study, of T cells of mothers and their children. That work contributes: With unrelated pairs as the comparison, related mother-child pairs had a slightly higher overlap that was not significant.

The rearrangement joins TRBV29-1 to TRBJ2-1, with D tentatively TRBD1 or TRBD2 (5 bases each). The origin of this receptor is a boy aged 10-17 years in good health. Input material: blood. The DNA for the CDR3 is TGCAGCGTTGAAAAGGGAGCAGGGAGCTCCTACAATGAGCAGTTCTTC. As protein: CSVEKGAGSSYNEQFF.